One TCR beta chain is described in this entry. This sample stems from a study of T cell responses to AZD1222 COVID-19 vaccine. The assay was immunoSEQ multiplex PCR, and TCRdb's table has in-frame clones only and misses some. Of over 85,000 clones listed, around 90% are singletons. This CDR3 is 12 amino acids long. From germline, CDR1 is MDHEN and CDR2 SYDVKM. The V and J ends lost 7 bases and 4 bases respectively, with 8 bases between them. V is TRBV28 and J is TRBJ2-1; D not certain. The sequences come from peripheral blood, collected on day 0 of AZD1222 vaccination. This clonotype originated in an adult in good health. As DNA, the CDR3 is TGTGCCAGCAAAGTCGGGTACAATGAGCAGTTCTTC. Translation: CASKVGYNEQFF.